These 25 T cell receptor beta chains originate from one sample sequenced in a study of T cell responses to AZD1222 COVID-19 vaccine. Clones were sequenced by immunoSEQ multiplex PCR, and TCRdb holds only the in-frame ones, with some missing. The repertoire includes 150,000 to 200,000 clones, around 90% of them detected once, and around 0.5% sits in the top ten. Sequences were derived from peripheral blood, sampled on day 0 of AZD1222 vaccination. These receptors were collected from an adult in good health.

Only one count was recorded for this clone. Compared with germline, one end of the junction differs, possibly owing to a read error. The same CDR3 also results from other DNA sequences found in this sample. This chain links TRBV4-2 with TRBJ2-5, with 8 positions matching TRBD2. CDR3 length equals 16 residues. The germline V gene encodes CDR1 LGHNA and CDR2 YNFKEQ. For the CDR3, the DNA is TGTGCTAGCAGCCATACCCTACTAGCGGCCCAAGAGACCCAGTACTTC. This encodes CASSHTLLAAQETQYF.

The chain has TRBV6-5 and TRBJ1-2; D may be TRBD1 (6 bases). Germline CDR1 reads MNHEY; CDR2 reads SVGAGI. The germline V and J ends were trimmed by 5 bases and 3 bases, with 13 bases remaining between them. The CDR3 extends over 14 amino acids. The CDR3 here is CASSPQGLDYGYTF. The CDR3 DNA is TGTGCCAGCAGTCCACAGGGTTTGGACTATGGCTACACCTTC.

This rearrangement joins TRBV5-1 to TRBJ2-5; D remains unclear. The CDR3 length is 13 residues. With 4 bases removed from V and 2 bases from J, the gap between germline ends came to 9 bases. CDR1 SGHRS and CDR2 YFSETQ come from the germline V gene. Here the CDR3 reads CASSPRLQETQYF. The CDR3 nucleotides are TGCGCCAGCAGCCCTCGGCTGCAAGAGACCCAGTACTTC.

This clone was picked up one time. This chain uses TRBV7-3 with TRBJ2-5; 13 nucleotides align to TRBD2. The CDR3 is 16 amino acids. V was clipped by 4 bases and J by 5 bases; unmatched bases: 7. Germline CDR1 reads SGHTA; CDR2 reads FQGTGA. CDR3 sequence: CASSSTGTSGTETQYF. CDR3 coding DNA: TGTGCCAGCAGCTCAACCGGGACTAGCGGGACGGAGACCCAGTACTTC.

The V gene is TRBV7-9, the J gene TRBJ2-7; D uncertain. Germline CDR1 and CDR2: SEHNR and FQNEAQ (reference sequence). CDR3 size: 15 residues. Trimming pared 8 bases from V and 1 base from J, leaving 18 bases between. CDR3 DNA sequence: TGTGCCAGCGCCTCGGCGAGGTGGGGTTCCTACGAGCAGTACTTC. It yields the protein CASASARWGSYEQYF.

V and J are TRBV28 and TRBJ1-2; D possibly corresponds to TRBD1 (5 bases). Trimming took off 6 bases at V and 6 bases at J, with 11 bases between the two ends. This CDR3 has 12 residues. Germline V gene lookup returns CDR1 MDHEN and CDR2 SYDVKM. The CDR3: CASSLTQDGYTF. In DNA, the CDR3 is TGTGCCAGCAGCCTGACACAGGATGGCTACACCTTC.

The gene calls are TRBV28 and TRBJ1-1, with a possible D match to TRBD1 (6 bases). The CDR3 has 12 residues. The germline V gene has CDR1 MDHEN and CDR2 SYDVKM. V lost 6 bases, J lost 11 bases, and 16 bases lay in between. The CDR3 DNA follows: TGTGCCAGCAGCTCCACAGGGAGGGGGGCTTTCTTT. Its translation is CASSSTGRGAFF.

This sequence joins TRBV6-2 or TRBV6-3 and TRBJ2-4; 7 bases are a match to TRBD1. The CDR3 length is 20 residues. CDR1 and CDR2 (germline): MNHEY, SVGEGT. V trimming: 2 bases; J trimming: 1 base; junction bases outside the gene matches: 17. The CDR3: CASSYEGTVATLGAKNIQYF. For the CDR3, the DNA is TGTGCCAGCAGTTACGAGGGGACAGTGGCAACCCTGGGGGCCAAAAACATTCAGTACTTC.

The V gene is TRBV10-3, the J gene TRBJ1-6; D is ambiguous. With 3 bases removed from V and 7 bases from J, the gap between germline ends came to 10 bases. CDR1 and CDR2 from the germline V gene are ENHRY and SYGVKD. The CDR3 has 14 residues. The CDR3 is CAISEPERNSPLHF. The CDR3 nucleotides read TGTGCCATCAGTGAACCCGAAAGGAATTCACCCCTCCACTTT.

This chain uses TRBV18 with TRBJ1-2, with TRBD1 as a possible D gene (6 bases). Trimming stripped 4 bases from V and 0 bases from J, with 12 bases between. The CDR3 is 15 amino acids. Germline V gives CDR1 KGHSH, CDR2 LQKENI. CDR3 region: CASSLRQDPNYGYTF. CDR3 nucleotides: TGTGCCAGCTCACTACGACAGGACCCTAACTATGGCTACACCTTC. Combining the CDR3 with reference TRBV18 and TRBJ1-2 gives the whole variable domain NAGVMQNPRHLVRRRGQEARLRCSPMKGHSHVYWYRQLPEEGLKFMVYLQKENIIDESGMPKERFSAEFPKEGPSILRIQQVVRGDSAAYFCASSLRQDPNYGYTFGSGTRLTVV.

The CDR3 sequence: CASSLAGSEYEQYF. The DNA for the CDR3 is TGTGCCAGCAGCTTAGCGGGTTCAGAGTACGAGCAGTACTTC. The chain is built from TRBV7-9 and TRBJ2-7; D not resolved. CDR3 length: 14 amino acids. Trimming took 0 bases from V and 4 from J, leaving 10 bases between them. Germline V gives CDR1 SEHNR, CDR2 FQNEAQ (reference sequence).

The rearrangement joins TRBV5-1 to TRBJ2-3; D gene uncertain. This CDR3 comprises 11 residues. V gave up 2 bases and J gave up 4 bases, with 2 bases separating them. The germline V gene encodes CDR1 SGHRS and CDR2 YFSETQ. The CDR3 is CASSFADTQYF. The CDR3 region has the DNA TGCGCCAGCAGCTTCGCAGATACGCAGTATTTT.

This chain joins TRBV19 and TRBJ2-3, with 11 bases matching TRBD2. Trimming removed 5 bases from V and 0 bases from J; junction bases left unmatched: 10. From germline, CDR1 is LNHDA and CDR2 SQIVND (reference sequence). The CDR3 has 18 residues. In DNA form, the CDR3 reads TGTGCCAGTAGTGGCGGGACTAGCGGACATCCTAGCACAGATACGCAGTATTTT. It yields the protein CASSGGTSGHPSTDTQYF.

About this clone itself: The final CDR3 position lacks the conserved phenylalanine or tryptophan, pointing to a likely read error. No DNA is shown, since the ends of the CDR3 on it are uncertain; the CDR3 is the one TCRdb lists. This chain links TRBV6-5 with TRBJ1-1; TRBD1 is taken as the D call from the table, unchecked against the DNA. From germline, CDR1 is MNHEY and CDR2 SVGAGI. The CDR3 sequence runs 13 residues, both termini included. CDR3 sequence reads: CASRPEVGQKIFN.

This clone was observed a few times. The chain couples TRBV12-3 or TRBV12-4 to TRBJ1-1; D gene unclear. The CDR3 has 11 amino acids. V dropped 3 bases and J dropped 11 bases, with 10 bases sitting between them. The CDR3 region is CASSLRGKAFF. The CDR3 DNA sequence: TGTGCCAGCAGTTTGAGAGGGAAGGCTTTCTTT.

The chain recombines TRBV5-8 with TRBJ2-5, with D uncertain. Germline values: CDR1 SGHTS, CDR2 YDEGEE. The V and J ends lost 1 base and 1 base respectively, with 8 bases between them. The CDR3 has 14 residues. In DNA, the CDR3 is TGTGCCAGCAGCTTGAGGCGCTTCCAAGAGACCCAGTACTTC. Its protein is CASSLRRFQETQYF.

The genes are TRBV5-1 and TRBJ2-1; TRBD1 aligns across 7 bases. Unmatched junction bases numbered 4, after V lost 5 bases and J lost 8 bases. The CDR3 extends over 12 amino acids. Germline V CDR1 and CDR2: SGHRS, YFSETQ. As DNA, the CDR3 is TGCGCCAGCAGAACAGGGGCCTATGAGCAGTTCTTC. Residues: CASRTGAYEQFF.

This chain uses TRBV2 with TRBJ1-5; possible D gene TRBD1, 6 bases. V dropped 3 bases and J dropped 8 bases, with 14 bases sitting between them. CDR3 length equals 14 residues. From germline, CDR1 is SNHLY and CDR2 FYNNEI. The CDR3 sequence is CASSDPPGAEPQHF. CDR3 coding DNA: TGTGCCAGCAGTGACCCGCCGGGGGCCGAGCCCCAGCATTTT.

The chain couples TRBV10-3 to TRBJ2-3; D not certain. There are 14 residues in the CDR3. V lost 8 bases and J 2 bases, leaving 14 bases between the germline ends. The germline V gene has CDR1 ENHRY and CDR2 SYGVKD. CDR3 region: CAIVGDGLTDTQYF. CDR3 DNA sequence: TGTGCCATCGTGGGCGACGGCCTCACAGATACGCAGTATTTT.

Worth noting for this clone: Mismatch with germline at one junction end may stem from a read error. The chain couples TRBV15 to TRBJ2-7; D remains ambiguous. Germline values: CDR1 LNHNV, CDR2 YYDKDF (reference sequence). The CDR3 has 16 amino acids. The CDR3 loop reads CATSRDGTDTSDEQYF. The CDR3 nucleotides are TGTGCCACCAGCAGAGATGGAACGGATACCTCCGACGAGCAGTACTTC.

The chain uses TRBV30 and TRBJ1-3, with D maybe TRBD1 (6 bases). This CDR3 spans 12 amino acids. In germline, CDR1 is GTSNPN, CDR2 SVGIG (reference sequence). The germline V and J ends were trimmed by 7 bases and 4 bases, with 11 bases remaining between them. The CDR3 reads CASTGSGNTIYF. DNA of the CDR3: TGTGCCTCAACAGGGTCAGGAAACACCATATATTTT.

The chain couples TRBV28 to TRBJ1-4; perhaps TRBD1 as D (6 bases). V lost 7 bases, J lost 7 bases, and 16 bases lay in between. The CDR3 consists of 14 residues. Germline CDR1 reads MDHEN; CDR2 reads SYDVKM. The CDR3 DNA reads TGTGCCAGCACCACTACAGGGAAGGTTGAAAAACTGTTTTTT. Translated, it gives CASTTTGKVEKLFF.

V gene TRBV29-1 combines with J gene TRBJ2-7; D is perhaps TRBD1 (6 bases). Germline V gene data show CDR1 as SQVTM and CDR2 as ANQGSEA. The length of the CDR3 is 12 residues. Between the trimmed V and J ends, which lost 7 bases and 2 bases, there was a span of 12 bases. The CDR3 DNA follows: TGCAGCGCACAGGGTGACCCCTACGAGCAGTACTTC. Amino acids: CSAQGDPYEQYF.

This chain uses TRBV9 with TRBJ2-7; the D is unclear. From germline, CDR1 is SGDLS and CDR2 YYNGEE. This CDR3 region has 15 residues. V gave up 0 bases and J gave up 3 bases, with 13 bases separating them. The CDR3 coding sequence is TGTGCCAGCAGCGTAGGTCAAAACATAGGCTACGAGCAGTACTTC. It specifies CASSVGQNIGYEQYF.

This sequence joins TRBV5-1 and TRBJ1-4; possible D gene TRBD1, 5 bases. CDR1 is SGHRS and CDR2 is YFSETQ in the germline V gene. The germline V and J ends were trimmed by 0 bases and 2 bases, with 5 bases remaining between them. This CDR3 contains 14 residues. CDR3 sequence reads: CASSLGGTNEKLFF. The CDR3 DNA sequence: TGCGCCAGCAGCTTGGGGGGGACTAATGAAAAACTGTTTTTT.